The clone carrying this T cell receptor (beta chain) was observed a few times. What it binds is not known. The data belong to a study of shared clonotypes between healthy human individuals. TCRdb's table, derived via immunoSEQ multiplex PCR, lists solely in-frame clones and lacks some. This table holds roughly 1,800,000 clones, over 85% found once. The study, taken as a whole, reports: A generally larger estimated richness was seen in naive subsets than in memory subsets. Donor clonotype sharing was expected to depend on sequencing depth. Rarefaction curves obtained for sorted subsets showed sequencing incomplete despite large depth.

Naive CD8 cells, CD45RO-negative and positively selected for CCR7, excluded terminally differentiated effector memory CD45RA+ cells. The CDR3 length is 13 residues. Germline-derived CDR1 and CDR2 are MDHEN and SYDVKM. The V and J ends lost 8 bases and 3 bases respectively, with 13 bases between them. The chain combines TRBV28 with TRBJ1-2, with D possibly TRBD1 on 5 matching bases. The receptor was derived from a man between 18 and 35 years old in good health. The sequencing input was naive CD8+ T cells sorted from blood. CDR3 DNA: TGTGCCAGCCCCGGGGGGAACTACTATGGCTACACCTTC. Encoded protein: CASPGGNYYGYTF.